The entry below describes one TCR beta chain. An amount of RNA that ranged from roughly 0.45 to 1 ug was reverse transcribed with random hexamers. TCRdb re-called the immunoSEQ multiplex PCR reads through MiXCR, storing one row per CDR3 protein. The data show some 120,000 distinct CDR3 sequences, roughly 94% seen once. The data were obtained in a study of CD8 T cells in Susac syndrome. Material: CD4+ T cells from PBMCs. The clonotype comes from a human donor with multiple sclerosis.

The CDR3 region is CASSLRGQGINEQYF. CDR3 bases: TGTGCCAGCAGCCTCCGGGGACAGGGGATCAACGAGCAGTACTTC. J is TRBJ2-7 and V is TRBV3-1, with TRBD1 identical over 10 bases. V shed 4 bases, J shed 5 bases, and the junction held 8 bases outside the gene matches. CDR1 LGHDT and CDR2 YNNKEL come from the germline V gene (reference sequence). This CDR3 comprises 15 residues.